This T cell receptor (beta chain) was obtained from a study of CD8+CD57+ T cells in acquired aplastic anemia listed by TCRdb under 2018. Broadly, across the study: Extracted DNA from sorted CD4+ and CD8+ cells averaged approximately 3 ug, ranging from about 0.17 to 27.4 ug. Mean read counts for healthy donor samples were about 10.8 million for CD4+ cells and some 12 million for CD8+ cells. Overall study results and their limits: CD8+ Simpson's diversity did not differ significantly between patients and healthy controls (P=0.060). Around 31 CD8+ CDR3 sequences were shared between patients and controls but appeared highly expressed in patients and within their immunodominant clones.

About this clonotype: Which antigen it targets is not known. The input lacks base qualities; no much larger clone sits a single base away.

Genomic DNA was used as template for profiling of TCR beta VDJ combinations and CDR3 sequences. TCR repertoire sequencing was run on an Illumina HiSeq 2000. On the authors' methods: TRBV/TRBJ rearrangement plots, CDR3 size and DJ length profiles, and Simpson's diversity index were used to assess repertoires. The most abundant DNA sequence in the deep sequencing data was taken as the immunodominant clone. CDR3 amino acid sequences were screened for sharing across subjects and compared with published repertoires and the VDJdb database. The raw public data were reprocessed by TCRdb itself: fastp quality trimming at Q25, MiXCR clonotype calling, in-frame beta chains only. For every CDR3 protein sequence, its rows merge into one entry that carries the most common genes and DNA. TCRdb's processing, not the authors', yielded these V and J calls. In this sample the table shows some 410,000 distinct CDR3 sequences, roughly 64% of which occur a single time. 3.5% to 4.5% of the sample lies in the top ten.

CDR1 and CDR2 were assigned from the germline V gene (reference sequence) as MNHEY and SMNVEV. V gives up 3 bases and J gives up 9 bases, and the segment between their germline ends measures 17 bases. There are 15 amino acids in the CDR3, from cysteine to phenylalanine inclusive. Only CDR3 DNA is held: 45 bases, read in frame from base 1. The study deep-sequenced TCR repertoires of sorted CD4+ and CD8+ blood T cells from severe aplastic anemia patients and healthy subjects. Ficoll-Paque density gradient centrifugation was used to isolate peripheral blood mononuclear cells. Before DNA extraction, CD4+ and CD8+ T cells were sorted by FACS or by magnetic beads.

This clonotype was sampled from a human donor in good health, serving as a control. The sequenced material came from sorted CD4+, CD8+, or CD8+CD57+ T cells (not recorded which) from PBMCs. This sequence uses TRBV27 and TRBJ1-4, with TRBD1 tentatively as D gene (6 bases match). In nucleotides, the sequence is TGTGCCAGCAGTTTTCAGGGGATGAGGTCTAAAAAACTGTTTTTT. Its translation reads: CASSFQGMRSKKLFF.